This paragraph covers one T cell receptor (beta chain) sequence. Its matching antigen is unknown. CDR1 and CDR2 (germline): LGHNT, FRNRAP. The CDR3 runs 12 residues. V was trimmed by 2 bases and J by 5 bases, leaving 7 bases between them. This specimen comes from a study of Ad26.COV2.S vaccination and SARS-CoV-2 variants. Profiled with immunoSEQ multiplex PCR; TCRdb holds only in-frame clones, not every one. This sample yields about 180,000 clones, of which 87% are seen a single time; more than 4.5% belongs to the top ten. Overall study results and limits: Total T cell responses were possibly underestimated by TCR breadth and depth analyses. Non-spike TCR breadth showed similarity between vaccine and placebo recipients. The study found higher spike-specific TCR breadth in vaccine than placebo recipients. The authors reported substantial breadth in spike-specific CD8+ and CD4+ T cell responses after vaccination.

The TCR originated in a human donor who had recovered from COVID-19. V gene TRBV12-5 combines with J gene TRBJ2-7, with D unclear. This specimen consisted of peripheral blood, obtained after recovery from COVID-19. Here the CDR3 reads CASGLNSHEQYF. The CDR3 bases are TGTGCTAGTGGTTTGAATTCCCACGAGCAGTACTTC.